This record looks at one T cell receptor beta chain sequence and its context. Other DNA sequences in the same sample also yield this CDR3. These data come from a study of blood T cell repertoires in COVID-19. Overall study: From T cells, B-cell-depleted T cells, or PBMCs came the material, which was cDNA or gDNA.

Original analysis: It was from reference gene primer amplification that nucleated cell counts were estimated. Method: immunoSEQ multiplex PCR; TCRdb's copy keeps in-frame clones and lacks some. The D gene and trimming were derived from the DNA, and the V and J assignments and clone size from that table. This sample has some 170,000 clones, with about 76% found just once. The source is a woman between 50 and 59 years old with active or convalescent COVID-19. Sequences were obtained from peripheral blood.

The CDR3 nucleotides read TGCGCCAGCAGCTTGGGGGACAGCTCCTACGAGCAGTACTTC. Its protein is CASSLGDSSYEQYF. The genes are TRBV5-1 and TRBJ2-7; the match to TRBD1 covers 7 bases. Germline loops: CDR1 SGHRS, CDR2 YFSETQ. J gave up 0 bases and V 0 bases, and 0 bases lay outside the gene matches. The CDR3 contains 14 residues.